In this sample, the clone carrying this T cell receptor beta chain turned up once. Original data processing: Nucleated cell counts were estimated from reference gene primer amplification. Sequencing was performed with immunoSEQ multiplex PCR; in TCRdb, only in-frame clones are kept and a portion is missing. That table supplies the V and J calls and clone size; D and trimming were determined from the DNA. The sample includes 200,000 to 250,000 clones, about 87% of them seen just once. These data come from a study of blood T cell repertoires in COVID-19. Study background: There were acute and convalescent COVID-19 samples, and they came from the United States, Italy and Spain.

Clinical history as reported by participants underpinned cohort assignment. The CDR3 sequence is 17 residues long. CDR1 is SGHTA, CDR2 FQGNSA, per germline. V lost 0 bases and J lost 2, with 17 bases in between. The specimen sequenced was PBMCs or T cells enriched from blood (not recorded which). The V call is TRBV7-2, the J call TRBJ2-7, with a weak D call TRBD2 (5 bases). This clonotype originated in a woman aged 25 to 39 with acute COVID-19. The CDR3 DNA sequence: TGTGCCAGCAGCTTAGCCCAAAGAGAGGACTGGACCTACGAGCAGTACTTC. Translation gives CASSLAQREDWTYEQYF.